This T cell receptor (beta chain) originates from a study of PD-L1 blockade in urothelial cancer. Trimming pared 0 bases from V and 5 bases from J, leaving 14 bases between. The CDR3 is 15 amino acids. CDR1 and CDR2 from the germline V gene are LNHNV and YYDKDF (reference sequence). Assay used: immunoSEQ multiplex PCR; TCRdb lists only in-frame clones, some missing. Among 25,000 to 30,000 clones listed, about 90% were seen once. Study-level points and caveats: In blood sampled pretreatment, TCR clonality below the median predicted better survival.

As concerns this clone: The antigen remains undetermined.

The receptor's source is a man between 50 and 59 years old with urothelial cancer. This chain joins TRBV15 and TRBJ2-7, with D perhaps TRBD1 (6 bases). Sequencing was performed on PBMCs, taken around atezolizumab (anti-PD-L1) treatment. The CDR3 here is CATSRDRGAGDEQYF. For the CDR3, the DNA is TGTGCCACCAGCAGAGATCGGGGAGCAGGGGACGAGCAGTACTTC.